The 18 T cell receptor beta chains listed next were all sequenced from one sample in a study of blood T cell repertoires in COVID-19. TCRdb's table, derived via immunoSEQ multiplex PCR, lists solely in-frame clones and lacks some. This table holds about 350,000 clones, more than 70% found once. The sequencing sample was made of PBMCs or T cells enriched from blood (not recorded which). The receptors were gathered from a woman aged 25 to 39 who had been exposed to COVID-19.

This clone was recorded only once. The V call is TRBV29-1, the J call TRBJ1-4, with D possibly being TRBD1 (5 bases). Trimming shortened V by 4 bases and J by 4 bases, and 10 bases separated the two germline ends. CDR1 SQVTM and CDR2 ANQGSEA come from the germline V gene. This CDR3 contains 13 residues. The DNA for the CDR3 is TGCAGCGTTGGAAAAGGGGATAATGAAAAACTGTTTTTT. Protein: CSVGKGDNEKLFF.

The genes are TRBV6-5 and TRBJ2-7; TRBD1 matches at 11 bases. Germline V CDR1 and CDR2: MNHEY, SVGAGI. With 5 bases clipped from V and 4 bases from J, the junction kept 7 bases outside the gene matches. The CDR3 loop spans 15 amino acids. The CDR3: CASSRTGGDRYEQYF. CDR3 DNA sequence: TGTGCCAGCAGTCGGACAGGGGGCGATCGTTACGAGCAGTACTTC.

The chain couples TRBV6-5 to TRBJ2-7; 8 bases fit TRBD2. This CDR3 has 15 amino acids. V lost 7 bases and J lost 2; bases outside the gene matches: 10. Germline loops: CDR1 MNHEY, CDR2 SVGAGI. The CDR3 loop reads CASTKLSGSAYEQYF. In DNA, the CDR3 is TGTGCCAGCACCAAACTAAGCGGGAGTGCCTACGAGCAGTACTTC.

This chain connects TRBV13 to TRBJ2-7, with TRBD1 matching over 9 bases. The CDR3 consists of 14 residues. V was pared by 3 bases and J by 5 bases, with 5 bases of the junction left unmatched. Germline CDR1 PRHDT, CDR2 FYEKMQ (reference sequence). CDR3 nucleotides: TGTGCCAGCAGCTTCCGGGACAGGGCCAACGAGCAGTACTTC. It specifies CASSFRDRANEQYF.

V is TRBV27 and J is TRBJ1-2, with TRBD1 matching over 7 bases. The CDR3 is made up of 15 amino acids. V gave up 7 bases and J gave up 0 bases; unmatched junction bases: 8. Germline-derived CDR1 and CDR2 are MNHEY and SMNVEV (reference sequence). Written as DNA, the CDR3 is TGTGCCAGCACCCGGACAGGAGGATCTAACTATGGCTACACCTTC. It yields the protein CASTRTGGSNYGYTF.

The chain couples TRBV7-9 to TRBJ2-7; D may be TRBD1 (6 bases). Trimming removed 4 bases at V and 0 bases at J, with 16 bases between. The CDR3 consists of 16 residues. CDR1 and CDR2 (germline): SEHNR, FQNEAQ (reference sequence). CDR3 nucleotides: TGTGCCAGCAGCTCCAACAGGGCGGGTACCTCCTACGAGCAGTACTTC. It translates to CASSSNRAGTSYEQYF.

CDR3 nucleotides: TGTGCCAGCAGTGGATCGGACAGGGCAAGGGACGAGCAGTACTTC. Amino acids: CASSGSDRARDEQYF. This chain joins TRBV28 and TRBJ2-7, with 8 bases lining up with TRBD1. V shed 5 bases and J 5 bases; nucleotides not matched to a gene: 11. Germline V gene lookup returns CDR1 MDHEN and CDR2 SYDVKM. The CDR3 loop spans 15 amino acids. The entire variable domain, with the rest obtained from reference TRBV28 and TRBJ2-7, is as follows: DVKVTQSSRYLVKRTGEKVFLECVQDMDHENMFWYRQDPGLGLRLIYFSYDVKMKEKGDIPEGYSVSREKKERFSLILESASTNQTSMYLCASSGSDRARDEQYFGPGTRLTVT.

This clone has a count of ten or more. V is TRBV6-2 or TRBV6-3 and J is TRBJ1-1; TRBD1 aligns across 9 bases. The germline V gene has CDR1 MNHEY and CDR2 SVGEGT. The CDR3 runs to 18 residues. Trimming at V came to 5 bases and at J to 0 bases, leaving 13 bases not matched to a gene. The CDR3: CASSRVTGGPKVNTEAFF. CDR3 nucleotide sequence: TGTGCCAGCAGTCGGGTCACAGGGGGCCCGAAGGTGAACACTGAAGCTTTCTTT.

This sequence joins TRBV5-1 and TRBJ1-4; 7 nucleotides agree with TRBD1. Germline CDR1 and CDR2: SGHRS and YFSETQ. CDR3 length equals 15 residues. Trimming removed 4 bases from V and 3 bases from J; junction bases left unmatched: 6. This CDR3 is CASSKLQGANEKLFF. In nucleotides, the CDR3 is TGCGCCAGCAGCAAGTTGCAGGGGGCTAATGAAAAACTGTTTTTT.

V gene TRBV25-1 combines with J gene TRBJ1-5, with TRBD1 as a possible D gene (5 bases). Germline V gene data show CDR1 as MGHDK and CDR2 as SYGVNS. Trimming took 6 bases from V and 0 from J, leaving 18 bases between them. The CDR3 sequence is 17 residues long. CDR3 DNA: TGTGCCAGCAGCGGGACTTCGTCGCCAAATAGCAATCAGCCCCAGCATTTT. Translating gives CASSGTSSPNSNQPQHF.

The rearrangement uses TRBV29-1 and TRBJ2-7, with TRBD2 matching 7 bases. Trimming cost V 4 bases and J 5 bases; bases outside gene matches: 11. The CDR3 extends over 14 amino acids. Germline CDR1 is SQVTM and CDR2 is ANQGSEA. CDR3 DNA: TGCAGCGTTGTCACTAGCGCAGAAGGCCACGAGCAGTACTTC. Encoded protein: CSVVTSAEGHEQYF.

The V call is TRBV5-1, the J call TRBJ2-3; D is possibly TRBD1 (5 bases). Trimming cost V 4 bases and J 1 base, with 13 bases left between them. The CDR3 length is 15 residues. CDR1 and CDR2 from the germline V gene are SGHRS and YFSETQ. Here the CDR3 DNA reads TGCGCCAGCAGCATGGTTGGGGCGGGCACAGATACGCAGTATTTT. Its protein product is CASSMVGAGTDTQYF. Supplemented by reference TRBV5-1 and TRBJ2-3, the full variable domain reads KAGVTQTPRYLIKTRGQQVTLSCSPISGHRSVSWYQQTPGQGLQFLFEYFSETQRNKGNFPGRFSGRQFSNSRSEMNVSTLELGDSALYLCASSMVGAGTDTQYFGPGTRLTVL.

This chain joins TRBV27 and TRBJ2-7; TRBD1 might be the D (5 bases). The germline V and J ends were trimmed by 5 bases and 3 bases, with 14 bases remaining between them. The CDR3 totals 14 residues. Germline V gene sequence: CDR1 MNHEY, CDR2 SMNVEV (reference sequence). CDR3 loop: CASSPQGAHYEQYF. The CDR3 coding sequence is TGTGCCAGCAGTCCCCAGGGCGCGCACTACGAGCAGTACTTC.

The chain recombines TRBV9 with TRBJ1-1, with 9 bases that match TRBD1. V was clipped by 2 bases and J by 4 bases; unmatched bases: 6. The CDR3 is 15 residues long. Germline V lookup: CDR1 SGDLS, CDR2 YYNGEE. CDR3 in DNA: TGTGCCAGCAGCGTCACAGGGGGCCCTGGCACTGAAGCTTTCTTT. It yields the protein CASSVTGGPGTEAFF.

The V and J genes are TRBV11-3 and TRBJ2-5, with D perhaps TRBD1 (5 bases). V was cut by 3 bases and J by 1 base, with 9 bases left in between. Germline CDR1 SGHNT, CDR2 YENEEA. This CDR3 has 14 amino acids. The CDR3 DNA is TGTGCCAGCAGCTTGGTCGACAGCCAAGAGACCCAGTACTTC. Translating it yields CASSLVDSQETQYF. Together with reference TRBV11-3 and TRBJ2-5, the CDR3 gives the full variable domain: EAGVVQSPRYKIIEKKQPVAFWCNPISGHNTLYWYLQNLGQGPELLIRYENEEAVDDSQLPKDRFSAERLKGVDSTLKIQPAELGDSAVYLCASSLVDSQETQYFGPGTRLLVL.

This clone is a singleton in its sample. This CDR3 reads CASSFPGGYEQYF. The CDR3 nucleotides are TGTGCCAGCAGCTTTCCGGGGGGCTACGAGCAGTACTTC. The chain uses TRBV11-3 and TRBJ2-7; 7 bases agree with TRBD2. Germline V lookup: CDR1 SGHNT, CDR2 YENEEA. The CDR3 length is 13 residues. The V gene end was trimmed by 3 bases and the J gene end by 3 bases; junction bases not matched to a gene: 2.

CDR3 sequence reads: CAWSEGASTEAFF. In DNA, the CDR3 is TGTGCCTGGTCGGAGGGAGCAAGCACTGAAGCTTTCTTT. The chain is built from TRBV30 and TRBJ1-1; no definite D call. Germline lookup yields CDR1 GTSNPN and CDR2 SVGIG (reference sequence). The CDR3 is made up of 13 amino acids. The V gene lost 5 bases and the J gene lost 4 bases, with 14 bases spanning the gap. The entire variable domain, with the rest obtained from reference TRBV30 and TRBJ1-1, is as follows: SQTIHQWPATLVQPVGSPLSLECTVEGTSNPNLYWYRQAAGRGLQLLFYSVGIGQISSEVPQNLSASRPQDRQFILSSKKLLLSDSGFYLCAWSEGASTEAFFGQGTRLTVV.

The chain uses TRBV9 and TRBJ2-3; 10 bases align to TRBD2. CDR1 and CDR2 from the germline V gene are SGDLS and YYNGEE. V lost 0 bases and J lost 6; bases outside the gene matches: 10. The CDR3 is 17 residues long. The CDR3: CASSVDPSGSVEDTQYF. The CDR3 DNA reads as TGTGCCAGCAGCGTAGATCCTAGCGGGAGCGTTGAGGATACGCAGTATTTT.